This TCR beta chain originates from a study of blood T cell repertoires in COVID-19. Study summary: Samples taken during acute and convalescent COVID-19 were collected in the United States, Italy and Spain. Sample material is recorded as cDNA or gDNA derived from T cells, B-cell-depleted T cells, or PBMCs.

Authors' processing steps: Reference gene primer amplification in the assay estimated nucleated cell counts. The protocol was immunoSEQ multiplex PCR, while the TCRdb copy is restricted to in-frame clones and leaves out a portion. V, J and clone size were drawn from that table, and D and trimming were deduced from the DNA. Of about 82,000 clones listed, 70% to 90% are singletons. Trimming removed 5 bases from V and 0 bases from J; junction bases left unmatched: 4. CDR3 length: 15 amino acids. Germline lookup yields CDR1 MNHEY and CDR2 SMNVEV (reference sequence). The TCR was taken from a man older than 75 with active or convalescent COVID-19. The sample comprised peripheral blood. The gene calls are TRBV27 and TRBJ2-1, with TRBD1 matching over 7 bases. This chain's CDR3 is CASSPRDSSYNEQFF. CDR3 sequence (DNA): TGTGCCAGCAGTCCCCGGGACAGCTCCTACAATGAGCAGTTCTTC.